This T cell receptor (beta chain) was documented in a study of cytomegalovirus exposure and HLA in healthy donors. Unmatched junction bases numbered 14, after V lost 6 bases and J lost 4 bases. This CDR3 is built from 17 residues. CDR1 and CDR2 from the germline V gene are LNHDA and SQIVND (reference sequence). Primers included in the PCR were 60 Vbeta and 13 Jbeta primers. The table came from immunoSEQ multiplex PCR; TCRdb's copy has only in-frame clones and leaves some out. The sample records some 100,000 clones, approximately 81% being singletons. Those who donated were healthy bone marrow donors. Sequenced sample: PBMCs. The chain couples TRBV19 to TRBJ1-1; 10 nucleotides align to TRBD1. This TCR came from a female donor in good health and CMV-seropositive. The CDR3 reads CASRGGTGAVVGTEAFF. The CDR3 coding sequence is TGTGCCAGTAGGGGGGGGACAGGGGCGGTTGTCGGCACTGAAGCTTTCTTT.